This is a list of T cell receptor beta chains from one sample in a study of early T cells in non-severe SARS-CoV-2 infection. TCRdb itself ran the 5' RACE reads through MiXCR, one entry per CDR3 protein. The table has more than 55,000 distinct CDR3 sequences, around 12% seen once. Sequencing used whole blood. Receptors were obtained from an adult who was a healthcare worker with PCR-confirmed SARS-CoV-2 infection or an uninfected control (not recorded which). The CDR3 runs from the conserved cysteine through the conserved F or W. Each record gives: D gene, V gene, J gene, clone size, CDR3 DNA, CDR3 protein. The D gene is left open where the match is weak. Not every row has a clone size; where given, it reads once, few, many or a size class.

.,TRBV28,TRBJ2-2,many,TGTGCCAGCAGAGAGGGAATCCAGACCAGGGAGCTGTTTTTT,CASREGIQTRELFF
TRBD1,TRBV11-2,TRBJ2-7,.,TGTGCCAGCAGCCCCGGGACAGGGCTAGGCTACGAGCAGTACTTC,CASSPGTGLGYEQYF
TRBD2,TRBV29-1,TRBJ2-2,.,TGCAGCGTCAACCCCCGGGGGGCCGGGGAGCTGTTTTTT,CSVNPRGAGELFF
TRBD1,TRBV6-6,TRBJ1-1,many,TGTGCCAGCAGCCGACAGGGGGAAAAAGCTTTCTTT,CASSRQGEKAFF
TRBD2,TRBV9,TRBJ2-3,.,TGTGCCAGCAGCGTCTCAAGCGGGGGGTCCACAGATACGCAGTATTTT,CASSVSSGGSTDTQYF
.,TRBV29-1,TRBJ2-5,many,TGCAGCGTTGAAGAACCGCCTGGGGGCAGAGAGACCCAGTACTTC,CSVEEPPGGRETQYF
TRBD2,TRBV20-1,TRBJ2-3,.,TGCAGTGCTTTAAATAGCGGGGGGGTCACAGATACGCAGTATTTT,CSALNSGGVTDTQYF
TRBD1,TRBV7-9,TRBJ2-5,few,TGTGCCAGCAGCCAAGGACAGGGATGGCCCCAGTACTTC,CASSQGQGWPQYF
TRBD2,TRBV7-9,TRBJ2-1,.,TGTGCCAGCAGCCCCGGACTAGCGTCCAATGAGCAGTTCTTC,CASSPGLASNEQFF
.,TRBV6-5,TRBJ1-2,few,TGTGCCAGCAGTTACCGCCCGGGGCAGGGAGGTTATGGCTACACCTTC,CASSYRPGQGGYGYTF
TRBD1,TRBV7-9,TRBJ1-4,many,TGTGCCAGCAGCTTAGGTTGGACAGGGGATGAAAAACTGTTTTTT,CASSLGWTGDEKLFF
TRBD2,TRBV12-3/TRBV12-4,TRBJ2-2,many,TGTGCCAGCAGTGCAACTAGCGGGGGGCTCGGGGAGCTGTTTTTT,CASSATSGGLGELFF
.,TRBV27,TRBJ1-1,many,TGTGCCAGCAGCTCCATGGTCGGTAACACTGAAGCTTTCTTT,CASSSMVGNTEAFF
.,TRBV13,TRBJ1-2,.,TGTGCCAGCAGCTGGAGGGGTAGAGGCTATGGCTACACCTTC,CASSWRGRGYGYTF
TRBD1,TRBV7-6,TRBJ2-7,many,TGTGCCAGCAGCACCGGACAGGGCGAGTTAGGGGAGCAGTACTTC,CASSTGQGELGEQYF
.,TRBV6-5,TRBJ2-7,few,TGTGCCAGCAGTAGCCGATGGACAGCGCTCCCCAACGAGCAGTACTTC,CASSSRWTALPNEQYF
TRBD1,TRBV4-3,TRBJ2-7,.,TGCGCCAGCAGCCAAGACCACCGGACAGGGGCAAACGAGCAGTACTTC,CASSQDHRTGANEQYF
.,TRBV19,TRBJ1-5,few,TGTGCCAGTAGCACATGGAATTATAGCAATCAGCCCCAGCATTTT,CASSTWNYSNQPQHF
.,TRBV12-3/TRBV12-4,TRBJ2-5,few,TGTGCCAGCAGTCCCCAACTAGAAACGGAGACCCAGTACTTC,CASSPQLETETQYF
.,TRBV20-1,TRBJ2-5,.,TGCAGTGCTGGGGGGGCCCTCTTGGCAGAGACCCAGTACTTC,CSAGGALLAETQYF
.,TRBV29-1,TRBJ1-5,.,TGCAGCGTTCTGACAGGAGCCAGCAATCAGCCCCAGCATTTT,CSVLTGASNQPQHF
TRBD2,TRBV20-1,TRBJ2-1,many,TGCAGTGCTAGACACGGGGGGAGATCCTACAATGAGCAGTTCTTC,CSARHGGRSYNEQFF
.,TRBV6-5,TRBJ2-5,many,TGTGCCAGCAGTTACTCGCCAGGGACGTACCAAGAGACCCAGTACTTC,CASSYSPGTYQETQYF
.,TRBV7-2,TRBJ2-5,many,TGTGCCAGCAGCCCTCCGGAGGGGGAGACCCAGTACTTC,CASSPPEGETQYF
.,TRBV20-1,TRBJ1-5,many,TGCAGTGCCCTCGAGGCGACCCTGAATCAGCCCCAGCATTTT,CSALEATLNQPQHF